These 18 T cell receptor beta chains originate from one sample sequenced in a study of T cell responses to AZD1222 COVID-19 vaccine. Here immunoSEQ multiplex PCR was the method, and the copy in TCRdb shows in-frame clones only, minus some. Altogether some 120,000 clones are present, around 86% being singletons, with the ten largest covering 3%. The sequences come from peripheral blood, collected 28 days after the second AZD1222 dose. These TCRs come from an adult who received the AZD1222 COVID-19 vaccine.

The chain links TRBV7-9 to TRBJ2-7; 8 bases agree with TRBD1. The CDR3 totals 13 residues. CDR1 and CDR2 (germline): SEHNR, FQNEAQ (reference sequence). V shed 4 bases and J 5 bases; nucleotides not matched to a gene: 4. The CDR3, as DNA: TGTGCCAGCAGCTCAGGGGGCCACCACGAGCAGTACTTC. It codes for CASSSGGHHEQYF.

The chain couples TRBV4-3 to TRBJ1-4, with 8 bases identical to TRBD1. After removal of 4 bases from V and 7 bases from J, the junction contained 8 bases not matched to a gene. The CDR3 is 15 amino acids. Germline CDR1 reads LGHNA; CDR2 reads YSLEER. CDR3 loop: CASSLSQGGFEKLFF. The CDR3 DNA reads as TGCGCCAGCAGCCTTTCACAGGGGGGATTTGAAAAACTGTTTTTT.

The genes are TRBV7-9 and TRBJ1-6; a possible D gene is TRBD1 (6 bases). There are 14 residues in the CDR3. Looked up from germline, CDR1 is SEHNR and CDR2 is FQNEAQ (reference sequence). The V and J ends lost 3 bases and 9 bases respectively, with 12 bases between them. The CDR3 region has the DNA TGTGCCAGCAGCTTGGGGGGGCAGGGTTCACCCCTCCACTTT. Protein: CASSLGGQGSPLHF.

This clone was counted once. The rearrangement uses TRBV9 and TRBJ1-3, with D perhaps TRBD1 (5 bases). The V gene's germline CDR1 is SGDLS and CDR2 YYNGEE. The CDR3 has 17 residues. Trimming removed 0 bases at V and 7 bases at J, with 20 bases between. The CDR3 is CASSVESAGQVWNTIYF. In nucleotides, the CDR3 is TGTGCCAGCAGCGTAGAGTCGGCAGGGCAAGTCTGGAACACCATATATTTT. The full variable domain, rest sourced from reference TRBV9 and TRBJ1-3, is DSGVTQTPKHLITATGQRVTLRCSPRSGDLSVYWYQQSLDQGLQFLIQYYNGEERAKGNILERFSAQQFPDLHSELNLSSLELGDSALYFCASSVESAGQVWNTIYFGEGSWLTVV.

This rearrangement joins TRBV6-6 to TRBJ2-5; D ambiguous. CDR3 length equals 14 residues. The ends were cut back, 1 base at V and 2 bases at J, with 8 bases in the middle. The germline CDR1 and CDR2 sequences are MNHNY and SVGAGI (reference sequence). CDR3 nucleotides: TGTGCCAGCAGTTACTTCCCGCCTCAAGAGACCCAGTACTTC. This sequence encodes CASSYFPPQETQYF.

The chain employs TRBV6-1 and TRBJ1-6; D not resolved. There are 13 residues in the CDR3. The germline V gene has CDR1 MNHNS and CDR2 SASEGT. V was cut by 0 bases and J by 10 bases, with 7 bases left in between. Here the CDR3 DNA reads TGTGCCAGCAGTGAAGCGCATCGGTCACCCCTCCACTTT. This translates into CASSEAHRSPLHF.

This rearrangement joins TRBV7-3 to TRBJ1-4; D unclear. Germline assignment: CDR1 SGHTA and CDR2 FQGTGA. The CDR3 extends over 16 amino acids. Trimming shortened V by 1 base and J by 4 bases, and 13 bases separated the two germline ends. This chain's CDR3 is CASSLIFRHHNEKLFF. The CDR3, as DNA: TGTGCCAGCAGCTTAATTTTCCGACATCATAATGAAAAACTGTTTTTT.

The chain recombines TRBV6-5 with TRBJ1-1; no definite D call. This CDR3 contains 16 residues. V dropped 2 bases and J dropped 0 bases, with 13 bases sitting between them. CDR1 is MNHEY and CDR2 is SVGAGI in the germline V gene. CDR3 sequence (DNA): TGTGCCAGCAGTTACGGAGAAGGGTTTCTGAACACTGAAGCTTTCTTT. It encodes CASSYGEGFLNTEAFF.

This clone was recorded once. This chain connects TRBV5-1 to TRBJ2-7, with TRBD1 as a possible D gene (5 bases). With 0 bases removed from V and 7 bases from J, the gap between germline ends came to 8 bases. This CDR3 comprises 12 residues. Germline V gives CDR1 SGHRS, CDR2 YFSETQ. Here the CDR3 DNA reads TGCGCCAGCAGCTTGGCAGGGCTGGAGCAGTACTTC. This translates into CASSLAGLEQYF.

The CDR3 region is CAWRTGLLGGYTF. CDR3 bases: TGTGCCTGGAGGACAGGGCTTTTAGGTGGCTACACCTTC. The V and J genes are TRBV30 and TRBJ1-2, with TRBD1 matching over 7 bases. The junction had 8 bases not matched to a gene; V was cut back by 3 bases and J by 7 bases. CDR3 size: 13 residues. Germline V lookup: CDR1 GTSNPN, CDR2 SVGIG (reference sequence).

This clone has only one observation. The rearrangement uses TRBV19 and TRBJ2-5, with D possibly called TRBD1 or TRBD2 (5 bases each). The CDR3 runs to 14 residues. Trimming left V 5 bases short and J 4 bases short, with 14 bases between. CDR1 is LNHDA, CDR2 SQIVND, per germline (reference sequence). The CDR3, as DNA: TGTGCCAGTAGTGCCCTCTCGGGGCGAGAGACCCAGTACTTC. Its translation is CASSALSGRETQYF.

This clone was recorded only once. This rearrangement joins TRBV7-6 to TRBJ1-3; no reliable D call. The germline V and J ends were trimmed by 0 bases and 0 bases, with 9 bases remaining between them. This CDR3 is 16 amino acids long. Germline assignment: CDR1 SGHVS and CDR2 FNYEAQ. This chain's CDR3 is CASSLAVSSSGNTIYF. CDR3 DNA: TGTGCCAGCAGCTTAGCGGTCAGTAGCTCTGGAAACACCATATATTTT.

This chain's CDR3 is CASSPLGQVDTEAFF. CDR3 sequence (DNA): TGTGCCAGCTCACCATTGGGACAGGTCGACACTGAAGCTTTCTTT. The V gene is TRBV18, the J gene TRBJ1-1; 8 positions agree with TRBD1. The CDR3 length is 15 residues. Germline CDR1 is KGHSH and CDR2 is LQKENI. V shed 2 bases and J 3 bases; nucleotides not matched to a gene: 5.

The CDR3 nucleotides are TGCGCCAGCAGCTTGAAGGGGGGCAGGTGGATGAACACTGAAGCTTTCTTT. It codes for CASSLKGGRWMNTEAFF. This chain links TRBV5-1 with TRBJ1-1; maybe TRBD1 (6 bases). This CDR3 is built from 17 residues. Germline V gene lookup returns CDR1 SGHRS and CDR2 YFSETQ. V was shortened by 1 base and J by 0 bases, with 16 bases between the two germline ends.

The CDR3 sequence: CASRFSGAPRNEQFF. CDR3 in DNA: TGTGCCAGCAGATTCAGCGGGGCCCCGCGGAATGAGCAGTTCTTC. This chain joins TRBV7-9 and TRBJ2-1; 7 bases map to TRBD2. Germline V gives CDR1 SEHNR, CDR2 FQNEAQ (reference sequence). The V and J ends lost 6 bases and 7 bases, in that order; junction bases with no gene match: 12. This CDR3 contains 15 residues. Full variable domain (missing parts from reference TRBV7-9 and TRBJ2-1): DTGVSQNPRHKITKRGQNVTFRCDPISEHNRLYWYRQTLGQGPEFLTYFQNEAQLEKSRLLSDRFSAERPKGSFSTLEIQRTEQGDSAMYLCASRFSGAPRNEQFFGPGTRLTVL.

The V call is TRBV6-2 or TRBV6-3, the J call TRBJ1-6, with a weak D call TRBD1 (6 bases). This CDR3 is 13 amino acids long. Per germline, CDR1 MNHEY and CDR2 SVGEGT. V gave up 3 bases and J gave up 10 bases, with 10 bases separating them. CDR3 region: CASSYSTGSPLHF. The CDR3 DNA sequence: TGTGCCAGCAGTTATTCAACAGGGTCACCCCTCCACTTT.

This chain uses TRBV5-6 with TRBJ2-7, with 8 bases fitting TRBD2. The germline CDR1 and CDR2 sequences are SGHDT and YYEEEE. Trimming cost V 0 bases and J 2 bases; bases outside gene matches: 1. This CDR3 spans 14 amino acids. The CDR3 DNA reads as TGTGCCAGCAGCTTGGCCGGGGGGGCCTACGAGCAGTACTTC. Protein sequence: CASSLAGGAYEQYF.

The chain combines TRBV28 with TRBJ2-3; a weak D match, TRBD1 (5 bases). CDR1 is MDHEN, CDR2 SYDVKM, per germline. This CDR3 contains 13 residues. V was clipped by 3 bases and J by 4 bases, with 8 bases between them. In nucleotides, the CDR3 is TGTGCCAGCAGTTTCCAGGGCCCAGATACGCAGTATTTT. It codes for CASSFQGPDTQYF.